The following is a T cell receptor beta chain sequence with its context. The data originate from a study of T cell changes during pregnancy in multiple sclerosis. TCRdb's copy holds only in-frame clones and misses some; the assay was immunoSEQ multiplex PCR. Of some 120,000 clones listed, roughly 90% are singletons. The V end lost 1 base, the J end lost 9 bases, and 17 bases lay between the germline ends. This CDR3 comprises 16 residues. CDR1 is SGHRS, CDR2 YFSETQ, per germline. Sequencing was performed on peripheral blood, taken in the third trimester of pregnancy. This TCR was sampled from a female donor with multiple sclerosis, enrolled in a pregnancy study. This chain links TRBV5-1 with TRBJ1-6; D perhaps matches TRBD1 (5 bases). The CDR3 reads CASSLRATEWGSPLHF. The CDR3 coding sequence is TGCGCCAGCAGCTTGCGCGCGACAGAATGGGGTTCACCCCTCCACTTT.